Listed below are T cell receptor beta chains from one sample, sequenced in a study of shared clonotypes between healthy human individuals. Sequencing used immunoSEQ multiplex PCR; TCRdb keeps in-frame clones, though not all of them. This table has more than 2 million clones, approximately 95% appearing once. Source material: naive CD8+ T cells sorted from blood. The receptors were gathered from a young man in good health. Both conserved end residues are part of each CDR3. D genes are given only for firm matches. Clone size is stated in some rows and not others, as once, few, many or a class when expanded.

CASSLTDTNEKLFF	TGCGCCAGCAGCTTGACCGATACGAATGAAAAACTGTTTTTT	TRBV5-1	TRBJ1-4	.	.
CASSPRTSLSSTDTQYF	TGTGCCAGCTCACCTCGGACCTCCCTATCTAGCACAGATACGCAGTATTTT	TRBV18	TRBJ2-3	.	.
CASSPQGASYGYTF	TGCGCCAGCAGCCCACAGGGGGCTTCGTATGGCTACACCTTC	TRBV10-1	TRBJ1-2	.	TRBD1
CASSYWQGEGTYEQYF	TGTGCCAGCAGTTACTGGCAGGGCGAGGGAACCTACGAGCAGTACTTC	TRBV6-5	TRBJ2-7	.	.
CASSEVSTGGTEAFF	TGTGCCAGCAGTGAAGTCTCGACAGGGGGCACTGAAGCTTTCTTT	TRBV6-1	TRBJ1-1	.	TRBD1
CASSGSYTNTGELFF	TGTGCCAGCAGTGGCAGTTATACGAACACCGGGGAGCTGTTTTTT	TRBV25-1	TRBJ2-2	.	.
CASSLETETYEQYF	TGTGCCAGCAGCTTAGAGACAGAGACCTACGAGCAGTACTTC	TRBV11-2	TRBJ2-7	.	.
CRGQGAHGYTF	TGCAGAGGACAGGGGGCGCATGGCTACACCTTC	TRBV29-1	TRBJ1-2	.	TRBD1
CASSQLEEQYF	TGTGCCAGCAGCCAACTAGAGGAGCAGTACTTC	TRBV5-4	TRBJ2-7	.	.
CASAHGTRSYEQYF	TGCGCCAGCGCGCACGGGACACGGTCCTACGAGCAGTACTTC	TRBV4-1	TRBJ2-7	.	.
CASSPTGGAGYEQYF	TGTGCCAGCAGCCCAACAGGGGGCGCCGGGTACGAGCAGTACTTC	TRBV7-2	TRBJ2-7	.	TRBD1
CASSVTPGDEQYF	TGTGCCAGCAGCGTAACCCCAGGGGACGAGCAGTACTTC	TRBV9	TRBJ2-7	once	.
CASSSSESTDTQYF	TGCGCCAGCAGCAGTAGCGAGTCCACAGATACGCAGTATTTT	TRBV5-1	TRBJ2-3	.	.
CASSTDTGQESGYTF	TGTGCCAGCAGCACGGATACAGGGCAGGAGTCGGGCTACACCTTC	TRBV9	TRBJ1-2	.	.
CASSLEPSGAYEQYF	TGTGCCAGCAGCTTAGAGCCTAGCGGCGCCTACGAGCAGTACTTC	TRBV11-2	TRBJ2-7	.	TRBD2
CAIMGSQETQYF	TGTGCCATCATGGGGTCCCAAGAGACCCAGTACTTC	TRBV10-3	TRBJ2-5	.	.
CAGLGGSGNTIYF	TGTGCCGGTCTTGGGGGATCAGGAAACACCATATATTTT	TRBV30	TRBJ1-3	.	.
CSGGGPYEQYF	TGCAGCGGGGGGGGACCCTACGAGCAGTACTTC	TRBV20-1	TRBJ2-7	.	TRBD2
CASSLDREQYF	TGTGCCAGCAGTTTAGACCGCGAGCAGTACTTC	TRBV28	TRBJ2-7	.	.
CASSLGPGTSYEQYF	TGTGCCAGCAGCTTAGGCCCAGGGACTTCCTACGAGCAGTACTTC	TRBV7-2	TRBJ2-7	.	.
CASSLVGRGRVDTQYF	TGTGCCAGCAGCTTAGTGGGCAGGGGGCGAGTAGATACGCAGTATTTT	TRBV11-2	TRBJ2-3	.	TRBD1
CASSEDWAANTGELFF	TGTGCCAGCAGTGAAGACTGGGCAGCGAACACCGGGGAGCTGTTTTTT	TRBV6-1	TRBJ2-2	.	.
CASSGDTTYGYTF	TGCGCCAGCAGTGGGGACACTACTTATGGCTACACCTTC	TRBV5-1	TRBJ1-2	.	.
CASSRNGGGDQETQYF	TGTGCCAGCAGCCGAAATGGCGGGGGGGATCAAGAGACCCAGTACTTC	TRBV7-9	TRBJ2-5	.	TRBD2
CASSLEASGGPADF	TGTGCCAGCAGCTTAGAGGCTAGCGGGGGCCCGGCGGACTTC	TRBV7-6	TRBJ2-5	.	TRBD2
CASSPQGAMTEAFF	TGTGCCAGCAGTCCCCAGGGGGCGATGACTGAAGCTTTCTTT	TRBV27	TRBJ1-1	.	TRBD1
CASSYGRGLEQYF	TGTGCCAGCAGTTACGGCAGGGGGCTCGAGCAGTACTTC	TRBV6-5	TRBJ2-7	.	TRBD1
CSVPGQGRQYF	TGCAGCGTTCCAGGACAGGGGCGGCAGTACTTC	TRBV29-1	TRBJ2-7	.	TRBD1
CASVGGSLLGTEQYF	TGTGCCAGCGTTGGGGGTTCCCTGTTGGGGACCGAGCAGTACTTC	TRBV2	TRBJ2-7	.	.
CASSVAVNYGYTF	TGTGCCAGCAGCGTAGCAGTTAACTATGGCTACACCTTC	TRBV9	TRBJ1-2	few	.
CASSLPGSNQPQHF	TGTGCCAGCAGTCTCCCGGGTAGCAATCAGCCCCAGCATTTT	TRBV28	TRBJ1-5	.	.
CASSPSWTSGTYEQYF	TGTGCCAGCAGCCCGTCCTGGACTAGCGGGACATACGAGCAGTACTTC	TRBV5-6	TRBJ2-7	.	TRBD2
CASSLAVSGRGVTQYF	TGTGCCAGCAGCTTGGCGGTTAGCGGGAGAGGGGTTACGCAGTATTTT	TRBV5-6	TRBJ2-3	.	TRBD2
CASSLLAGGYNEQFF	TGTGCCAGCAGCTTATTAGCGGGAGGGTACAATGAGCAGTTCTTC	TRBV7-2	TRBJ2-1	.	TRBD2
CASSSAGTAESYEQYF	TGTGCCAGCAGCTCGGCGGGGACAGCCGAAAGCTACGAGCAGTACTTC	TRBV5-6	TRBJ2-7	.	.
CASSQRGGATGPYEQYF	TGCGCCAGCAGCCAGAGAGGTGGAGCCACTGGCCCCTACGAGCAGTACTTC	TRBV4-1	TRBJ2-7	.	.
CASSQGTSGSDEQFF	TGTGCCAGCAGTCAAGGGACTAGCGGGAGTGATGAGCAGTTCTTC	TRBV27	TRBJ2-1	.	TRBD2
CASSQTLTLENIQYF	TGCGCCAGCAGCCAGACGTTAACCCTCGAAAACATTCAGTACTTC	TRBV4-3	TRBJ2-4	.	.
CASSQVAGPYEQYF	TGTGCCAGCAGCCAAGTAGCGGGCCCCTACGAGCAGTACTTC	TRBV14	TRBJ2-7	.	TRBD2
CASSQEGGYGDGYTF	TGCGCCAGCAGCCAAGAAGGTGGCTATGGGGATGGCTACACCTTC	TRBV4-1	TRBJ1-2	.	.
CASSLGVGFSGNTIYF	TGTGCCAGCAGCTTAGGTGTTGGTTTCTCTGGAAACACCATATATTTT	TRBV13	TRBJ1-3	once	.
CASSLVGPYEQYF	TGTGCCAGCAGTCTTGTAGGCCCCTACGAGCAGTACTTC	TRBV27	TRBJ2-7	.	.
CASSYNSVGGDSYEQYF	TGTGCCAGCAGCTATAATAGTGTGGGCGGGGACTCCTACGAGCAGTACTTC	TRBV13	TRBJ2-7	.	.
CASSVEGSSYEQYF	TGTGCCAGCAGCGTAGAGGGCAGTTCCTACGAGCAGTACTTC	TRBV9	TRBJ2-7	once	.
CASSSTSWDEQFF	TGCGCCAGCAGCTCGACGAGCTGGGATGAGCAGTTCTTC	TRBV5-1	TRBJ2-1	.	.
CASSPTGTEQFF	TGTGCCAGCAGCCCAACAGGGACTGAGCAGTTCTTC	TRBV28	TRBJ2-1	.	.
CASSPMASLAYEQYF	TGTGCCAGCAGCCCCATGGCTAGTTTAGCCTACGAGCAGTACTTC	TRBV7-3	TRBJ2-7	.	.
CASSQRQDPYEQYF	TGTGCCAGCAGCCAAAGACAGGATCCGTACGAGCAGTACTTC	TRBV7-9	TRBJ2-7	.	.
CASSDTTGEAANYGYTF	TGTGCCAGCAGTGATACCACGGGGGAGGCAGCTAACTATGGCTACACCTTC	TRBV2	TRBJ1-2	once	.
CASRDTSAGEQFF	TGTGCCAGCAGAGATACTAGCGCGGGTGAGCAGTTCTTC	TRBV6-1	TRBJ2-1	.	TRBD2
CASSHPNTEAFF	TGCGCCAGCAGCCACCCTAACACTGAAGCTTTCTTT	TRBV4-1	TRBJ1-1	.	.
CAWGGSMNTEAFF	TGTGCCTGGGGAGGGTCCATGAACACTGAAGCTTTCTTT	TRBV30	TRBJ1-1	.	.
CASSPFGANVLTF	TGTGCCAGCAGTCCCTTTGGGGCCAACGTCCTGACTTTC	TRBV27	TRBJ2-6	.	.
CASSADPSSYEQYF	TGTGCCAGCAGCGCGGACCCGAGCTCCTACGAGCAGTACTTC	TRBV2	TRBJ2-7	.	.
CASSSGTATNEKLFF	TGCGCCAGCAGCTCGGGGACAGCAACTAATGAAAAACTGTTTTTT	TRBV5-1	TRBJ1-4	.	TRBD1